This record concerns one T cell receptor beta chain sequence. Treatment reported: roughly 20 received Ad26.COV2.S at low or high dose, single or two shots; about five received placebo; per-sample allocation not given. Collection of samples fell on day 63 after the first vaccine or placebo injection. This entry belongs to a study of Ad26.COV2.S vaccination and SARS-CoV-2 variants. TCRdb's copy holds only in-frame clones and misses some; the assay was immunoSEQ multiplex PCR. The sample carries about 480,000 clones, approximately 88% recorded once. Germline CDR1 is MDHEN and CDR2 is SYDVKM. Trimming cost V 3 bases and J 4 bases; bases outside gene matches: 6. The CDR3 has 14 residues.

This receptor was obtained from a person aged 18-60 years who received the Ad26.COV2.S COVID-19 vaccine or a placebo. Material: peripheral blood, obtained in a trial of Ad26.COV2.S vaccine versus placebo. The chain recombines TRBV28 with TRBJ2-7; the match to TRBD1 covers 7 bases. The CDR3 coding sequence is TGTGCCAGCAGTTTTTTAGGGACAGCTTACGAGCAGTACTTC. Translated: CASSFLGTAYEQYF.